This T cell receptor (beta chain) was recovered during a study of T cell therapy after organ transplantation. The time point: 4-8 weeks after completion of therapy. Worth noting for this clone: Its antigen remains unidentified.

Regarding the study as a whole: Post-therapy reconstitution appeared to include transferred and endogenous clonotypes.

Here immunoSEQ multiplex PCR was the method, and the copy in TCRdb shows in-frame clones only, minus some. Among 15,000 to 20,000 clones, approximately 85% were seen once, and the ten largest hold 9% to 9.5%. Sequenced material: CD8+ T cells from blood, taken after autologous CMV-specific T cell therapy. This TCR came from a human patient who had received a solid organ transplant and had CMV disease. The T cells may come from the graft donor.

CDR3 region: CASSPGTGGNTIYF. The CDR3 coding sequence is TGTGCCAGCAGCCCAGGGACAGGGGGAAACACCATATATTTT. The rearrangement links TRBV6-5 to TRBJ1-3; 9 bases line up with TRBD1. This CDR3 is 14 amino acids long. The junction had 4 bases not matched to a gene; V was cut back by 6 bases and J by 4 bases. Looked up from germline, CDR1 is MNHEY and CDR2 is SVGAGI.